This section outlines one T cell receptor beta chain sequence together with its context. Its antigen is not known. The data were taken from a study of shared clonotypes between healthy human individuals. General study results and limits: Tissue TCR repertoires likely differ from these blood-only repertoires.

The CDR3 spans 16 residues. CDR1 and CDR2 (germline): MNHEY, SMNVEV (reference sequence). Trimming removed 2 bases at V and 5 bases at J, with 18 bases between. The table came from immunoSEQ multiplex PCR; TCRdb's copy has only in-frame clones and leaves some out. The sample yields about 470,000 clones, roughly 77% seen once. The clonotype was recovered from a woman aged 40 to 55 in good health. Some clones in this sample may be carry-over from other donors' samples. Sequencing was carried out using PBMCs. This chain links TRBV27 with TRBJ1-2; maybe TRBD1 (5 bases). The CDR3 DNA reads as TGTGCCAGCAGTTTACTGGGGACGGCCATCCCATATGGCTACACCTTC. Translation gives CASSLLGTAIPYGYTF.